This T cell receptor (beta chain) was captured in a study of cytomegalovirus exposure and HLA in healthy donors. V lost 3 bases to trimming and J lost 4 bases; unmatched junction nucleotides: 8. The CDR3 is 15 residues long. Germline assignment: CDR1 SQVTM and CDR2 ANQGSEA. In regard to this clone: Antigen unknown.

PCR amplification relied on 60 Vbeta primers (plus 13 Jbeta primers). Sequencing was performed with immunoSEQ multiplex PCR; in TCRdb, only in-frame clones are kept and a portion is missing. The sample has tens of thousands of clones, more than 65% seen once. Study outcomes and limitations: Later, an analysis showed that TCR beta chains associated with HLA were more clonally expanded than others that were equally common.

The V call is TRBV29-1, the J call TRBJ2-3, with 9 positions matching TRBD1. Sequencing was carried out using PBMCs. The clonotype originates from a man aged 25-40 years in good health and CMV-seronegative. Written as DNA, the CDR3 is TGCAGCGTTGAGATTCCGGACAGGGGCCCAGATACGCAGTATTTT. The encoded protein is CSVEIPDRGPDTQYF.